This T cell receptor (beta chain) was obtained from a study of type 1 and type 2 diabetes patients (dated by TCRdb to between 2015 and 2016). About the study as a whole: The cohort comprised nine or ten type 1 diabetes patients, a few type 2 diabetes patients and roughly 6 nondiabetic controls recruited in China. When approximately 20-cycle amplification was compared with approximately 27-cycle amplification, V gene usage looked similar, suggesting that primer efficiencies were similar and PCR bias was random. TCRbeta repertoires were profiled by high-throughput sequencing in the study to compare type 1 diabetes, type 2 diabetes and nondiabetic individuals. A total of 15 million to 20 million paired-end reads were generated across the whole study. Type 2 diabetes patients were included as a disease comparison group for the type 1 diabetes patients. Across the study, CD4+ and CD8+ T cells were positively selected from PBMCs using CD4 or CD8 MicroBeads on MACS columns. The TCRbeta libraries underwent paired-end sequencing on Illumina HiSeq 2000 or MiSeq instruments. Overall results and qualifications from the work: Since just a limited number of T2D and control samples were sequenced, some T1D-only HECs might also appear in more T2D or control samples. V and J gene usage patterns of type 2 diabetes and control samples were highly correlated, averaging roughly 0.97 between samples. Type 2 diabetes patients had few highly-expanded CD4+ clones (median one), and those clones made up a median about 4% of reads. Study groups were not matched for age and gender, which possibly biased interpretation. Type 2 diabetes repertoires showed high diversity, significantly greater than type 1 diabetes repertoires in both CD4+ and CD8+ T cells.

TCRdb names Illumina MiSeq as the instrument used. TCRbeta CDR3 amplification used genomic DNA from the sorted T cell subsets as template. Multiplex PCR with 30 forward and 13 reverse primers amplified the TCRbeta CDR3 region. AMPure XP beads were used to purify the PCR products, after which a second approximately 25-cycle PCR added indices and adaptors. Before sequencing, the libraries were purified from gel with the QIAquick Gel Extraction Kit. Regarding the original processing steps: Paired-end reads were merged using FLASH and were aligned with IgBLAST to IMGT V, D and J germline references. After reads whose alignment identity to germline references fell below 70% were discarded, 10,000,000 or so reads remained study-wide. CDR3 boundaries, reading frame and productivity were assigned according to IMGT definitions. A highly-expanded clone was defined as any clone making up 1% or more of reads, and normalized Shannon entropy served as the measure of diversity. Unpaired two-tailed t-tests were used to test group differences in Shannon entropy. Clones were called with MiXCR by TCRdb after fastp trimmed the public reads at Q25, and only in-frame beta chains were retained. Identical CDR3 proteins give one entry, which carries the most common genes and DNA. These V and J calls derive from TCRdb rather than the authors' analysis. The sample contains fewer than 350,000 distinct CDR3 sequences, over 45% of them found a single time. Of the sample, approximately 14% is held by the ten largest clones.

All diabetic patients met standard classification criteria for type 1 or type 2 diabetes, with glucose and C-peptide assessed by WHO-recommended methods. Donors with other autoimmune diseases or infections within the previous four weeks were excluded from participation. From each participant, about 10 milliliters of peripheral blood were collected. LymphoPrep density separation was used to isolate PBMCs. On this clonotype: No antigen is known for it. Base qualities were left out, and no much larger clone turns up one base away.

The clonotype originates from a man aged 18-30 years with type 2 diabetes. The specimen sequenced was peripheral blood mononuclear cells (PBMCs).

The CDR3 loop reads CASSEGLADSYEQYF. In nucleotides, the sequence is TGTGCCAGCAGTGAAGGACTAGCGGACTCCTACGAGCAGTACTTC. The receptor chain draws on TRBV6-1 and TRBJ2-7, with 9 central nucleotides matching TRBD2. CDR1 and CDR2 are read off the germline V gene as MNHNS and SASEGT. V loses 1 base at its end and J loses 0 bases; junction bases beyond the gene matches: 1. The CDR3 covers 15 residues, taking in both the cysteine and the phenylalanine. Here the CDR3 DNA is all that survives: 45 bases in frame from base 1.